These 22 T cell receptor beta chains originate from one sample sequenced in a study of blood T cells in healthy people across ages. Next came a second PCR, run for about 6 to 11 cycles, which used a sample-barcoded 5' primer along with a J-beta primer mix. In TCRdb, the 5' RACE reads were re-called with MiXCR into one record per CDR3 protein. The sample consists of more than 450,000 distinct CDR3 sequences, around a quarter of them appearing once. This sample also belongs to another study, concerning T cells of mothers and their children.

Sequencing used blood. These receptors were collected from a boy between 2 and 10 years old in good health.

The chain uses TRBV15 and TRBJ1-4, with 9 bases matching TRBD1. CDR1 and CDR2 from the germline V gene are LNHNV and YYDKDF (reference sequence). The CDR3 consists of 16 residues. The ends lost 2 bases at V and 8 bases at J; junction bases unmatched: 9. The CDR3 bases are TGTGCCACCAGCAGAATGAGGGGACAGGGAGGCGAAAAACTGTTTTTT. Translation: CATSRMRGQGGEKLFF.

This clonotype was seen a few times. The chain links TRBV30 to TRBJ1-1, with a tentative D call TRBD1 (5 bases). This CDR3 comprises 15 residues. The V end lost 4 bases, the J end lost 6 bases, and 21 bases lay between the germline ends. Germline V gives CDR1 GTSNPN, CDR2 SVGIG (reference sequence). The DNA of the CDR3 is TGTGCCTGGATTCTGGGGCGGGCTGTTTTCCCTGAAGCTTTCTTT. Translating it yields CAWILGRAVFPEAFF.

The chain combines TRBV4-3 with TRBJ1-4, with D hard to call. V lost 0 bases, J lost 8 bases, and 10 bases lay in between. This CDR3 comprises 14 residues. CDR1 LGHNA and CDR2 YSLEER come from the germline V gene. The DNA for the CDR3 is TGCGCCAGCAGCCAAGATATGCCGGGCGAAAAACTGTTTTTT. Residues: CASSQDMPGEKLFF.

This chain joins TRBV4-2 and TRBJ1-4; 7 nucleotides match TRBD1. Germline CDR1 is LGHNA and CDR2 is YNFKEQ. Losses at the gene ends were 1 base for V and 8 bases for J; bases not matched to a gene: 10. The CDR3 sequence is 16 residues long. CDR3 DNA: TGTGCCAGCAGCCAAGTTGACCGGGACAGTGCAGAAAAACTGTTTTTT. Translating gives CASSQVDRDSAEKLFF.

This clonotype was detected only a few times. The chain joins TRBV5-1 to TRBJ2-7; D is unclear. CDR3 length equals 13 residues. Trimming left V 4 bases short and J 5 bases short, with 13 bases between. Per the germline V gene, CDR1 is SGHRS and CDR2 is YFSETQ. The CDR3 loop is CASSPTPRNEQYF. In DNA form, the CDR3 reads TGCGCCAGCAGCCCCACTCCTCGAAACGAGCAGTACTTC.

This clonotype showed up just a few times. V is TRBV2 and J is TRBJ1-2, with 10 nucleotides matching TRBD1. This CDR3 has 14 amino acids. The V segment lost 3 bases and the J segment 6 bases; nucleotides outside the gene matches: 4. CDR1 is SNHLY and CDR2 is FYNNEI in the germline V gene. For the CDR3, the DNA is TGTGCCAGCAGTGACCGGGACAGGGGACATGGCTACACCTTC. This sequence encodes CASSDRDRGHGYTF.

This clonotype was recorded a few times. The CDR3, as DNA: TGTGCCAGCATGGCTAGCGCCACTTCCACAGATACGCAGTATTTT. It codes for CASMASATSTDTQYF. The chain carries TRBV5-4 and TRBJ2-3; D may be TRBD2 (6 bases). From germline, CDR1 is SGHNT and CDR2 YYREEE (reference sequence). Trimming took 6 bases from V and 2 from J, leaving 16 bases between them. This CDR3 spans 15 amino acids.

The V gene is TRBV7-9, the J gene TRBJ2-3; 11 bases line up with TRBD2. The CDR3 spans 16 residues. Germline-derived CDR1 and CDR2 are SEHNR and FQNEAQ (reference sequence). V dropped 3 bases and J dropped 2; count of bases not matched to a gene: 4. CDR3 DNA: TGTGCCAGCAGCTTGGGACTAGCGGAGAACACAGATACGCAGTATTTT. Its translation: CASSLGLAENTDTQYF.

This clonotype appeared a few times. This chain links TRBV30 with TRBJ2-1, with D possibly TRBD2 on 6 matching bases. Germline V gene data show CDR1 as GTSNPN and CDR2 as SVGIG (reference sequence). Between the trimmed V and J ends, which lost 3 bases and 8 bases, there was a span of 11 bases. The CDR3 consists of 12 residues. The CDR3 DNA sequence: TGTGCCTGGAGAAAGAGCGGGTATGAGCAGTTCTTC. Protein: CAWRKSGYEQFF.

This clonotype occurred once. V gene TRBV5-1 combines with J gene TRBJ2-5, with 9 bases fitting TRBD1. The end of the DNA aligns better with TRBJ2-7, so the J call may be wrong. This CDR3 comprises 15 residues. Germline CDR1 is SGHRS and CDR2 is YFSETQ. The CDR3 spells CASSLVLGQGDEQYF. CDR3 sequence (DNA): TGCGCCAGCAGCTTGGTCCTGGGACAGGGAGACGAGCAGTACTTC.

This clonotype was seen a few times. This chain links TRBV29-1 with TRBJ2-1, with 16 bases identical to TRBD2. CDR3 length: 17 amino acids. V shed 1 base, J shed 8 bases, and the junction held 8 bases outside the gene matches. Germline assignment: CDR1 SQVTM and CDR2 ANQGSEA. This CDR3 is CSVEAAGLAGGWYEQFF. Here the CDR3 DNA reads TGCAGCGTTGAAGCCGCGGGACTAGCGGGAGGGTGGTATGAGCAGTTCTTC.

This clonotype was seen a few times. The chain is built from TRBV5-6 and TRBJ1-1, with D possibly being TRBD1 (5 bases). The CDR3 extends over 15 amino acids. Germline CDR1 SGHDT, CDR2 YYEEEE. Deletions cut 0 bases from V and 5 bases from J, with 14 bases between. The CDR3 bases are TGTGCCAGCAGCTTGGCCTGGAAGGGGAGGACTGAAGCTTTCTTT. It codes for CASSLAWKGRTEAFF.

This clonotype showed up just a few times. The chain employs TRBV30 and TRBJ1-1, with 7 bases lining up with TRBD1. Looked up from germline, CDR1 is GTSNPN and CDR2 is SVGIG (reference sequence). The V segment lost 1 base and the J segment 4 bases; nucleotides outside the gene matches: 9. This CDR3 contains 15 residues. The CDR3 DNA reads as TGTGCCTGGAGTGAGGGAGGGGGCGGCGGCACTGAAGCTTTCTTT. Its protein is CAWSEGGGGGTEAFF.

V and J are TRBV5-1 and TRBJ2-4; TRBD1 matches 12 bases. The CDR3 spans 17 residues. J lost 6 bases, V lost 4 bases, and 11 bases had no gene match. Germline V lookup: CDR1 SGHRS, CDR2 YFSETQ. The CDR3 sequence is CASSLSGTGGAVNIQYF. For the CDR3, the DNA is TGCGCCAGCAGCCTGTCCGGGACAGGGGGCGCAGTAAACATTCAGTACTTC.

The chain is built from TRBV20-1 and TRBJ2-1, with TRBD2 matching over 11 bases. CDR1 and CDR2 from the germline V gene are DFQATT and SNEGSKA (reference sequence). The CDR3 consists of 13 residues. Losses at the gene ends were 6 bases for V and 10 bases for J; bases not matched to a gene: 8. In nucleotides, the CDR3 is TGCAGTGCCAGACTAGCGGGATACTACGAGCAGTTCTTC. It codes for CSARLAGYYEQFF.

This clonotype was observed a few times. This chain uses TRBV27 with TRBJ1-2, with a possible D match to TRBD1 (6 bases). Germline values: CDR1 MNHEY, CDR2 SMNVEV (reference sequence). The ends were cut back, 5 bases at V and 5 bases at J, with 18 bases in the middle. The CDR3 runs 15 residues. CDR3 nucleotides: TGTGCCAGCAGTCCTGGTGGGGGGCGCAGGTATGGCTACACCTTC. Encoded protein: CASSPGGGRRYGYTF.

Many counts were recorded for this clonotype. This sequence joins TRBV7-2 and TRBJ1-3, with D unresolved. This CDR3 comprises 16 residues. Per germline, CDR1 SGHTA and CDR2 FQGNSA. Trimming removed 5 bases at V and 4 bases at J, with 18 bases between. The DNA of the CDR3 is TGTGCCAGCAGCCCGTTCCCGAGACCTACGGGAAACACCATATATTTT. Translating it yields CASSPFPRPTGNTIYF.

This chain joins TRBV29-1 and TRBJ2-7; D is uncertain. Trimming took off 4 bases at V and 2 bases at J, with 12 bases between the two ends. The CDR3 totals 13 residues. From germline, CDR1 is SQVTM and CDR2 ANQGSEA. CDR3 DNA sequence: TGCAGCGTTGTACTTTACACCACCTACGAGCAGTACTTC. It translates to CSVVLYTTYEQYF.

V gene TRBV11-2 combines with J gene TRBJ1-6; D is unresolved. Trimming pared 5 bases from V and 10 bases from J, leaving 12 bases between. The CDR3 extends over 13 amino acids. The germline CDR1 and CDR2 sequences are SGHAT and FQNNGV. The CDR3 DNA reads TGTGCCAGCAGCCCCCTTGCGGGGTCACCCCTCCACTTT. It translates to CASSPLAGSPLHF.

This clonotype was observed a few times. V gene TRBV20-1 combines with J gene TRBJ2-5, with TRBD2 identical over 9 bases. Germline CDR1 and CDR2: DFQATT and SNEGSKA (reference sequence). V dropped 5 bases and J dropped 5; count of bases not matched to a gene: 9. The CDR3 has 14 residues. DNA of the CDR3: TGCAGTGCTTATATAGCGGGGGCCCGGGAGACCCAGTACTTC. This codes for CSAYIAGARETQYF.

The CDR3 is CATGGLYEQYF. The CDR3 bases are TGTGCCACCGGGGGGCTGTACGAGCAGTACTTC. V usage is TRBV6-5 and J usage is TRBJ2-1; TRBD2 might be the D (7 bases). The J call may be mistaken, given a closer DNA end match to TRBJ2-7. The CDR3 length is 11 residues. From germline, CDR1 is MNHEY and CDR2 SVGAGI.

V usage is TRBV7-2 and J usage is TRBJ2-7, with D possibly TRBD2 on 6 matching bases. V dropped 3 bases and J dropped 1 base, with 13 bases sitting between them. The V gene's germline CDR1 is SGHTA and CDR2 FQGNSA. The CDR3 contains 15 residues. CDR3 coding DNA: TGTGCCAGCAGCTTGGGTCGGGAGACATCCTACGAGCAGTACTTC. Translation: CASSLGRETSYEQYF.